Below are 15 T cell receptor beta chains sequenced from a single sample in a study of identical twins. Using its own MiXCR run on the 5' RACE reads, TCRdb lists one record per CDR3 protein. This table holds 450,000 or so distinct CDR3 sequences, 13% to 15% found once. The same data also contributed to another study, on yellow fever vaccine responses in identical twins.

The source material was CD4+ T cells sorted from blood. The receptors derive from a woman under 30 in good health.

This clonotype was seen a handful of times. The chain employs TRBV20-1 and TRBJ2-3; D not resolved. The CDR3 contains 15 residues. The V end was cut by 5 bases, the J end by 0 bases, with 15 bases between. Germline V CDR1 and CDR2: DFQATT, SNEGSKA (reference sequence). This CDR3 is CSADTRLSSTDTQYF. The DNA of the CDR3 is TGCAGTGCTGATACACGACTTTCTAGCACAGATACGCAGTATTTT.

Only a few counts were recorded for this clonotype. The chain carries TRBV11-2 and TRBJ2-3; D might be TRBD2 (7 bases). Germline CDR1 is SGHAT and CDR2 is FQNNGV. The CDR3 consists of 16 residues. Trimming removed 2 bases from V and 4 bases from J, with 16 bases in between. CDR3 bases: TGTGCCAGCAGCTTAAGTAAAGGGGGGGCTTCAGATACGCAGTATTTT. Protein sequence: CASSLSKGGASDTQYF.

This clonotype was counted only a few times. The chain joins TRBV6-5 to TRBJ1-1; D not resolved. Per germline, CDR1 MNHEY and CDR2 SVGAGI. The CDR3 has 14 amino acids. Trimming cost V 4 bases and J 2 bases, with 11 bases left between them. This CDR3 reads CASSSSQSNTEAFF. The CDR3 nucleotides are TGTGCCAGCAGTTCTTCTCAAAGTAACACTGAAGCTTTCTTT.

This clonotype occurred a few times. This chain joins TRBV7-8 and TRBJ1-6; D gene ambiguous. The CDR3 loop spans 18 amino acids. CDR1 SGHVS and CDR2 FQNEAQ come from the germline V gene. Trimming stripped 1 base from V and 0 bases from J, with 13 bases between. CDR3 amino acids: CASSLVQRESSYNSPLHF. For the CDR3, the DNA is TGTGCCAGCAGCTTAGTACAGCGGGAGAGCTCCTATAATTCACCCCTCCACTTT. The full variable domain, its missing parts supplied by reference TRBV7-8 and TRBJ1-6, is GAGVSQSPRYKVAKRGQDVALRCDPISGHVSLFWYQQALGQGPEFLTYFQNEAQLDKSGLPSDRFFAERPEGSVSTLKIQRTQQEDSAVYLCASSLVQRESSYNSPLHFGNGTRLTVT.

This clonotype was counted at least ten times. V gene TRBV5-1 combines with J gene TRBJ2-7; TRBD2 matches at 10 bases. The CDR3 is made up of 15 amino acids. V lost 4 bases and J lost 1; bases outside the gene matches: 5. Germline CDR1 and CDR2: SGHRS and YFSETQ. The CDR3 region is CASSTTSGVSYEQYF. The CDR3 region has the DNA TGCGCCAGCAGCACCACTAGCGGGGTGTCCTACGAGCAGTACTTC. The full variable domain, rest sourced from reference TRBV5-1 and TRBJ2-7, is KAGVTQTPRYLIKTRGQQVTLSCSPISGHRSVSWYQQTPGQGLQFLFEYFSETQRNKGNFPGRFSGRQFSNSRSEMNVSTLELGDSALYLCASSTTSGVSYEQYFGPGTRLTVT.

To note about this clonotype: A read error may account for a junction end that differs from germline. This rearrangement joins TRBV7-9 to TRBJ2-1; 13 bases align to TRBD2. The CDR3 is 17 amino acids. The V gene's germline CDR1 is SEHNR and CDR2 FQNEAQ (reference sequence). The DNA of the CDR3 is TGTGCCAGCAGCTTAGTTACTAGCGGGAGGGGCTACAATAAGCAGTTCTTC. Translated: CASSLVTSGRGYNKQFF.

CDR3 sequence: CAISGTSMNEQYF. CDR3 bases: TGTGCCATCAGTGGGACTAGTATGAACGAGCAGTACTTC. The rearrangement joins TRBV10-3 to TRBJ2-7; 7 bases align to TRBD2. The ends lost 4 bases at V and 5 bases at J; junction bases unmatched: 5. This CDR3 is 13 amino acids long. In germline, CDR1 is ENHRY, CDR2 SYGVKD.

With respect to this clonotype: An end of the junction does not agree with germline; a read error may underlie this. J is TRBJ2-2 and V is TRBV3-1; 7 bases match TRBD2. CDR1 and CDR2 from the germline V gene are LGHDT and YNNKEL (reference sequence). CDR3 size: 15 residues. The CDR3 DNA is TGTGCCAGCAGCCCCCTAGCGGCACCGGGCGGGGAGCTGTCTTTT. Translated: CASSPLAAPGGELSF.

In its sample, this clonotype was seen a few times. The rearrangement uses TRBV5-1 and TRBJ2-2, with D tentatively TRBD1 (6 bases). The V gene's germline CDR1 is SGHRS and CDR2 YFSETQ. The CDR3 extends over 16 amino acids. Trimming left V 4 bases short and J 3 bases short, with 16 bases between. The CDR3 DNA is TGCGCCAGCAGCGGTGGACAGACTACCTACACCGGGGAGCTGTTTTTT. Translating it yields CASSGGQTTYTGELFF. Using reference TRBV5-1 and TRBJ2-2 for the parts outside the CDR3, the full variable domain is KAGVTQTPRYLIKTRGQQVTLSCSPISGHRSVSWYQQTPGQGLQFLFEYFSETQRNKGNFPGRFSGRQFSNSRSEMNVSTLELGDSALYLCASSGGQTTYTGELFFGEGSRLTVL.

Turning to this clonotype: The germline gene is not matched at one end of the junction; a read error may be the cause. The chain has TRBV4-2 and TRBJ2-1; D may be TRBD1 or TRBD2 (5 bases each). CDR3 length: 12 residues. Germline CDR1 LGHNA, CDR2 YNFKEQ. CDR3 sequence (DNA): TGTGCCAGCAGCCAAGATTCGGGACCCCCACACTTC. Translated: CASSQDSGPPHF.

This clonotype was detected a few times. V is TRBV10-3 and J is TRBJ1-2; TRBD1 matches at 11 bases. The V gene end was trimmed by 2 bases and the J gene end by 10 bases; junction bases not matched to a gene: 9. The germline CDR1 and CDR2 sequences are ENHRY and SYGVKD. The CDR3 totals 15 residues. In nucleotides, the CDR3 is TGTGCCATCAGTGAGACCGGGACAGGGGGAAAAGTCTACACCTTC. It translates to CAISETGTGGKVYTF.

This clonotype was detected only a few times. The chain recombines TRBV7-9 with TRBJ2-3, with D perhaps matching TRBD2 (6 bases). V lost 8 bases, J lost 3 bases, and 18 bases lay in between. The CDR3 is made up of 15 amino acids. Looked up from germline, CDR1 is SEHNR and CDR2 is FQNEAQ (reference sequence). The DNA for the CDR3 is TGTGCCAGCCCTCCCCCCGGGGGTGGTACAGATACGCAGTATTTT. Residues: CASPPPGGGTDTQYF.

V usage is TRBV10-3 and J usage is TRBJ2-3; TRBD2 aligns across 10 bases. CDR3 length: 17 amino acids. Germline V gene lookup returns CDR1 ENHRY and CDR2 SYGVKD. The trim removed 4 bases at V and 2 bases at J, leaving 9 bases unmatched. The CDR3 spells CAISGPSGGTNTDTQYF. The CDR3 nucleotides are TGTGCCATCAGTGGCCCTAGCGGGGGTACGAACACAGATACGCAGTATTTT.

This clonotype was counted between two and nine times. The V gene is TRBV2, the J gene TRBJ2-1; 8 bases line up with TRBD1. Germline CDR1 is SNHLY and CDR2 is FYNNEI. The CDR3 has 15 residues. Losses at the gene ends were 10 bases for V and 5 bases for J; bases not matched to a gene: 13. The CDR3 DNA reads TGTGCCACAAGACAGGGGTTATCCGAGAACAATGAGCAGTTCTTC. Its protein is CATRQGLSENNEQFF.

This clonotype showed up many times. CDR3 in DNA: TGTGCCAGCAGCCAAACAGGGGCCAAAAACATTCAGTACTTC. Encoded protein: CASSQTGAKNIQYF. J is TRBJ2-4 and V is TRBV4-2, with a tentative D call TRBD1 (6 bases). Germline CDR1 and CDR2: LGHNA and YNFKEQ. The CDR3 is made up of 14 amino acids. The V end was cut by 2 bases, the J end by 1 base, with 6 bases between.